This T cell receptor beta chain originates from a study of beta chain features in type 1 diabetes. Study observations and caveats: TCRB CDR3 length was moderately but significantly reduced in all four CD4+ subsets of Type 1 diabetes patients.

This clone was seen a single time. The antigen is unknown. V dropped 4 bases and J dropped 3; count of bases not matched to a gene: 8. The CDR3 totals 15 residues. Germline V gives CDR1 MNHNY, CDR2 SVGAGI (reference sequence). Since all of the isolated RNA was reverse transcribed, expressed TCRB transcripts were what got sequenced. The repertoire was sequenced with immunoSEQ multiplex PCR; TCRdb's copy has only in-frame clones and lacks some. The repertoire includes over 650,000 clones, over 12% of them detected once, and roughly 0.04% sits in the top ten. The source material was naive CD4+ T cells from blood. This TCR was sampled from a young man with type 1 diabetes. The chain links TRBV6-6 to TRBJ2-5, with TRBD1 matching 7 bases. The CDR3 DNA is TGTGCCAGCAGTTCGGGACAGCCCTCGAAAGAGACCCAGTACTTC. The encoded protein is CASSSGQPSKETQYF.